Below are 22 T cell receptor beta chains sequenced from a single sample in a study of CXCR3-negative and CXCR3-positive naive CD8 T cells. The study, taken as a whole, reports: Naive cells with CXCR3 showed TRB CDR3s that were more hydrophobic than those in CXCR3-negative naive cells.

5' RACE with UMI labels generated the TRB cDNA libraries. From its re-call of the 5' RACE reads, TCRdb lists each CDR3 protein once, without DNA. Here the sample table reports 75,000 to 100,000 distinct CDR3 sequences. What these receptors recognize is not known. What was sequenced was naive CXCR3+ CD8+ T cells from blood. Indicated subset: CD45RO-CCR7+CD27+CD95- naive CD8+ T cells expressing CXCR3 (TNR3+). These receptors originate from a human donor in good health. Some clones in this sample may be carry-over from other donors' samples.

The J gene is TRBJ2-7, the V gene TRBV6-2 or TRBV6-3; absent DNA, TCRdb's TRBD2 call cannot be checked. In germline, CDR1 is MNHEY, CDR2 SVGEGT. The CDR3 sequence is 13 residues long. CDR3 amino acids: CASSYGLRGEQYF.

The gene calls are TRBV12-3 or TRBV12-4 and TRBJ1-1. The CDR3 is 12 amino acids. CDR3 sequence: CASSFVGTEAFF.

This chain connects TRBV7-8 to TRBJ1-1; TCRdb names TRBD1, which stays unverified in the absence of DNA. This CDR3 is built from 14 residues. CDR1 and CDR2 from the germline V gene are SGHVS and FQNEAQ. This CDR3 reads CASSSRGGTTEAFF.

This chain connects TRBV7-9 to TRBJ2-7; the TCRdb call, TRBD2, lacks DNA for checking. The CDR3 spans 14 residues. Per the germline V gene, CDR1 is SEHNR and CDR2 is FQNEAQ (reference sequence). The CDR3 is CASSLVPGLPEKYF.

The chain carries TRBV6-9 and TRBJ2-1; TCRdb calls TRBD2, which cannot be checked without DNA. CDR1 is MNHGY and CDR2 is SVAAGI in the germline V gene. The CDR3 runs to 15 residues. This chain's CDR3 is CASRDGLHSYNEQFF.

The V call is TRBV6-4, the J call TRBJ2-2. Looked up from germline, CDR1 is MRHNA and CDR2 is SNTAGT. This CDR3 has 13 residues. The CDR3 is CASSDSDTGELFF.

The chain couples TRBV28 to TRBJ2-2; TCRdb lists TRBD1, though no DNA is available to test this call. CDR3 length: 13 amino acids. Germline CDR1 MDHEN, CDR2 SYDVKM. The CDR3 is CASRTGNTGELFF. Complete variable domain (other parts from reference TRBV28 and TRBJ2-2): DVKVTQSSRYLVKRTGEKVFLECVQDMDHENMFWYRQDPGLGLRLIYFSYDVKMKEKGDIPEGYSVSREKKERFSLILESASTNQTSMYLCASRTGNTGELFFGEGSRLTVL.

J is TRBJ2-1 and V is TRBV30; TCRdb proposes TRBD2, but this gene call is untestable without DNA. In germline, CDR1 is GTSNPN, CDR2 SVGIG (reference sequence). The CDR3 spans 14 residues. The CDR3 region is CALQNGPAQDEQFF.

The chain has TRBV6-2 or TRBV6-3 and TRBJ1-1; TCRdb calls TRBD1, which cannot be checked without DNA. This CDR3 contains 13 residues. Germline loops: CDR1 MNHEY, CDR2 SVGEGT. The CDR3 spells CASYLDRATEAFF.

The rearrangement links TRBV5-1 to TRBJ2-1; the D call from TCRdb, TRBD1, cannot be confirmed without DNA. CDR3 size: 15 residues. CDR1 is SGHRS and CDR2 is YFSETQ in the germline V gene. The CDR3 sequence: CASSSPGQGAYEQFF.

This chain connects TRBV12-3 or TRBV12-4 to TRBJ2-7; the D gene TCRdb calls, TRBD2, cannot be checked with no DNA. CDR3 length equals 17 residues. The CDR3 sequence is CASRPDGWDRGSYEQYF.

The chain links TRBV20-1 to TRBJ1-1. Germline V gene lookup returns CDR1 DFQATT and CDR2 SNEGSKA (reference sequence). The CDR3 has 13 residues. This CDR3 is CSARGAEGTEAFF.

The chain employs TRBV27 and TRBJ2-7; as DNA is missing, the TRBD1 call by TCRdb cannot be tested. Germline CDR1 reads MNHEY; CDR2 reads SMNVEV (reference sequence). This CDR3 comprises 14 residues. The CDR3 protein is CAAAAGQGIWLQYF.

The chain recombines TRBV4-3 with TRBJ2-1; lacking DNA, the TRBD2 call made by TCRdb goes unchecked. The CDR3 runs 15 residues. Germline CDR1 reads LGHNA; CDR2 reads YSLEER. The CDR3 is CASSQGVAGYNEQFF.

The rearrangement links TRBV7-8 to TRBJ2-3; TCRdb names TRBD2, which stays unverified in the absence of DNA. CDR3 length equals 14 residues. Germline loops: CDR1 SGHVS, CDR2 FQNEAQ. CDR3 residues: CASSPRAYLDTQYF.

The CDR3 spells CASSPGRNEQFF. V usage is TRBV13 and J usage is TRBJ2-1; the D call from TCRdb, TRBD1, cannot be confirmed without DNA. Germline-derived CDR1 and CDR2 are PRHDT and FYEKMQ (reference sequence). This CDR3 contains 12 residues.

The rearrangement joins TRBV2 to TRBJ1-1. The CDR3 runs 12 residues. Germline V gives CDR1 SNHLY, CDR2 FYNNEI. The CDR3 protein is CASSEDITEAFF.

This chain connects TRBV28 to TRBJ2-3; the D call of TRBD2 rests on TCRdb alone, since no DNA is present to check it. This CDR3 has 17 residues. In germline, CDR1 is MDHEN, CDR2 SYDVKM. CDR3 residues: CASSLISLAGVKDTQYF. Based on the CDR3 plus reference TRBV28 and TRBJ2-3, the full variable domain is DVKVTQSSRYLVKRTGEKVFLECVQDMDHENMFWYRQDPGLGLRLIYFSYDVKMKEKGDIPEGYSVSREKKERFSLILESASTNQTSMYLCASSLISLAGVKDTQYFGPGTRLTVL.

The chain couples TRBV5-1 to TRBJ2-2; TCRdb returns TRBD1, unconfirmable since there is no DNA. The CDR3 covers 17 residues. Looked up from germline, CDR1 is SGHRS and CDR2 is YFSETQ. CDR3 amino acids: CASSTLGGGGNTGELFF.

The chain couples TRBV29-1 to TRBJ1-3; lacking DNA, the TRBD1 call made by TCRdb goes unchecked. This CDR3 is 15 amino acids long. CDR1 is SQVTM, CDR2 ANQGSEA, per germline. This chain's CDR3 is CSVETAPPAGNTIYF. The full variable domain, completed using reference TRBV29-1 and TRBJ1-3, is SAVISQKPSRDICQRGTSLTIQCQVDSQVTMMFWYRQQPGQSLTLIATANQGSEATYESGFVIDKFPISRPNLTFSTLTVSNMSPEDSSIYLCSVETAPPAGNTIYFGEGSWLTVV.

The CDR3 loop is CASSGVQETNEKLFF. The rearrangement uses TRBV6-6 and TRBJ1-4; checking the TCRdb D call of TRBD1 is not possible without DNA. CDR1 MNHNY and CDR2 SVGAGI come from the germline V gene (reference sequence). This CDR3 has 15 residues.

The rearrangement links TRBV6-6 to TRBJ2-5. Germline-derived CDR1 and CDR2 are MNHNY and SVGAGI (reference sequence). The CDR3 has 13 amino acids. The CDR3 sequence: CASSYNSQETQYF.